Presented here are 20 T cell receptor beta chains from one specimen sequenced in a study of identical twins. TCRdb used MiXCR to reprocess the 5' RACE reads, holding one entry per CDR3 protein. Of about 390,000 distinct CDR3 sequences listed, 8.5% to 10% are singletons. The specimen sequenced was naive T cells sorted from blood. These receptors all stem from a woman aged 50 to 60 in good health.

The V and J genes are TRBV25-1 and TRBJ2-5; D unresolved. V dropped 6 bases and J dropped 5 bases, with 13 bases sitting between them. The CDR3 consists of 13 residues. Looked up from germline, CDR1 is MGHDK and CDR2 is SYGVNS. The CDR3 sequence: CASRNTPVETQYF. CDR3 coding DNA: TGTGCCAGCAGAAATACCCCTGTGGAGACCCAGTACTTC.

A few counts support this clonotype. The rearrangement joins TRBV10-3 to TRBJ1-3; D remains unclear. This CDR3 contains 12 residues. CDR1 is ENHRY, CDR2 SYGVKD, per germline. The V end was cut by 3 bases, the J end by 8 bases, with 8 bases between. CDR3 in amino acids: CAISELTDTIYF. In DNA, the CDR3 is TGTGCCATCAGTGAATTGACGGACACCATATATTTT.

This clonotype was detected a few times. This sequence joins TRBV4-1 and TRBJ2-5, with D perhaps TRBD1 or TRBD2 (5 bases each). The V gene lost 0 bases and the J gene lost 5 bases, with 7 bases spanning the gap. The V gene's germline CDR1 is MGHRA and CDR2 YSYEKL. This CDR3 is built from 13 residues. CDR3 residues: CASSQDEGETQYF. In DNA, the CDR3 is TGCGCCAGCAGCCAAGATGAGGGGGAGACCCAGTACTTC.

This clonotype was seen more than once but under ten times. This chain connects TRBV3-1 to TRBJ2-3; D is unresolved. Germline V CDR1 and CDR2: LGHDT, YNNKEL (reference sequence). V lost 9 bases, J lost 5 bases, and 12 bases lay in between. There are 12 residues in the CDR3. The CDR3 coding sequence is TGTGCCAGTCAAACGCCTGGAGATACGCAGTATTTT. Its translation: CASQTPGDTQYF.

This clonotype was counted between two and nine times. This sequence joins TRBV5-1 and TRBJ2-7; perhaps TRBD2 as D (6 bases). Germline V gives CDR1 SGHRS, CDR2 YFSETQ. CDR3 size: 12 residues. Trimming took off 4 bases at V and 6 bases at J, with 11 bases between the two ends. This chain's CDR3 is CASSTDSGEQYV. CDR3 nucleotide sequence: TGCGCCAGCAGCACTGATAGCGGCGAGCAGTACGTC.

In this sample, this clonotype turned up many times. The junction shows a germline mismatch at one end, possibly a read error. J is TRBJ1-2 and V is TRBV7-9; D possibly corresponds to TRBD1 (6 bases). In germline, CDR1 is SEHNR, CDR2 FQNEAQ (reference sequence). The CDR3 length is 13 residues. DNA of the CDR3: TGCGCCAGCAGCTTGGCAGGGGACTATGGCTACACCTTC. It specifies CASSLAGDYGYTF. Full variable domain (missing parts from reference TRBV7-9 and TRBJ1-2): DTGVSQNPRHKITKRGQNVTFRCDPISEHNRLYWYRQTLGQGPEFLTYFQNEAQLEKSRLLSDRFSAERPKGSFSTLEIQRTEQGDSAMYLCASSLAGDYGYTFGSGTRLTVV.

This clonotype has ten or more counts. The rearrangement uses TRBV6-1 and TRBJ1-6, with a possible D match to TRBD1 (5 bases). Trimming took off 4 bases at V and 9 bases at J, with 10 bases between the two ends. CDR1 and CDR2 (germline): MNHNS, SASEGT. There are 13 residues in the CDR3. The CDR3 region has the DNA TGTGCCAGCAGTGGGCTCGGGGGTTCACCCCTCCACTTT. This translates into CASSGLGGSPLHF.

This clonotype was counted between two and nine times. The DNA of the CDR3 is TGTGCTAGTGGCACCTCGGACAGGGGAAATCAGCCCCAGCATTTT. Its protein product is CASGTSDRGNQPQHF. This chain connects TRBV12-5 to TRBJ1-5; 9 bases align to TRBD1. Per the germline V gene, CDR1 is LGHNT and CDR2 is FRNRAP. With V trimmed by 6 bases and J by 4 bases, 7 bases remained unmatched. The CDR3 contains 15 residues.

The V and J genes are TRBV9 and TRBJ2-5; TRBD2 agrees at 10 bases. After removal of 3 bases from V and 3 bases from J, the junction contained 5 bases not matched to a gene. This CDR3 comprises 15 residues. CDR1 and CDR2 (germline): SGDLS, YYNGEE. This chain's CDR3 is CASSARLAGEETQYF. DNA of the CDR3: TGTGCCAGCAGCGCGCGTCTAGCGGGAGAAGAGACCCAGTACTTC.

V and J are TRBV6-5 and TRBJ1-4, with 7 bases identical to TRBD1. Germline CDR1 reads MNHEY; CDR2 reads SVGAGI. J was trimmed by 3 bases and V by 0 bases; bases with no gene match: 4. The CDR3 runs to 16 residues. The CDR3 reads CASSYSRQGANEKLFF. The DNA of the CDR3 is TGTGCCAGCAGTTACTCCCGACAGGGTGCTAATGAAAAACTGTTTTTT.

This clonotype has just a few counts. V gene TRBV5-5 combines with J gene TRBJ1-5; TRBD1 might be the D (6 bases). V dropped 2 bases and J dropped 2 bases, with 8 bases sitting between them. This CDR3 comprises 14 residues. The germline V gene encodes CDR1 SGHKS and CDR2 YYEKEE (reference sequence). CDR3: CASSFNRGNQPQHF. CDR3 DNA: TGTGCCAGCAGCTTTAACAGGGGCAATCAGCCCCAGCATTTT.

The chain employs TRBV12-5 and TRBJ2-3; D perhaps matches TRBD1 (6 bases). From germline, CDR1 is LGHNT and CDR2 FRNRAP. V was shortened by 2 bases and J by 2 bases, with 11 bases between the two germline ends. This CDR3 has 15 amino acids. The CDR3 protein is CASGLTGSDTDTQYF. In DNA, the CDR3 is TGTGCTAGTGGTTTGACAGGGTCTGACACAGATACGCAGTATTTT.

This clonotype was detected ten times or more. The chain has TRBV5-1 and TRBJ2-1; 8 nucleotides line up with TRBD2. V lost 8 bases, J lost 0 bases, and 4 bases stayed unmatched. The CDR3 extends over 14 amino acids. CDR1 is SGHRS and CDR2 is YFSETQ in the germline V gene. The CDR3 bases are TGCGCCAGTGAGAGCGGGAGCTCCTACAATGAGCAGTTCTTC. Protein product: CASESGSSYNEQFF.

This clonotype was detected many times. This chain uses TRBV24-1 with TRBJ2-2; possibly TRBD2 for D (6 bases). This CDR3 spans 15 amino acids. Trimming removed 7 bases at V and 6 bases at J, with 17 bases between. CDR1 and CDR2 (germline): KGHDR, SFDVKD. CDR3 sequence reads: CATSQGLARSGELFF. CDR3 bases: TGTGCCACCAGCCAGGGACTCGCTCGGTCCGGGGAGCTGTTTTTT.

This clonotype has just a few counts. The chain uses TRBV12-3 or TRBV12-4 and TRBJ1-1; D unresolved. Trimming took 0 bases from V and 8 from J, leaving 7 bases between them. This CDR3 has 12 amino acids. The CDR3 protein is CASSLARREAFF. CDR3 nucleotides: TGTGCCAGCAGTTTAGCGCGTCGAGAAGCTTTCTTT.

There are a few counts of this clonotype. V is TRBV12-5 and J is TRBJ2-3, with D possibly being TRBD2 (6 bases). Trimming removed 2 bases from V and 3 bases from J, with 15 bases in between. Germline-derived CDR1 and CDR2 are LGHNT and FRNRAP. The CDR3 has 16 amino acids. CDR3 DNA: TGTGCTAGTGGTTTGAAGTTGGGGAGGCAGACAGATACGCAGTATTTT. It codes for CASGLKLGRQTDTQYF.

About this clonotype: As the CDR3 is not closed by the conserved phenylalanine or tryptophan, this likely results from a read error. The chain couples TRBV10-3 to TRBJ2-7, with 10 positions matching TRBD1. CDR1 is ENHRY, CDR2 SYGVKD, per germline. The J segment lost 6 bases and the V segment lost 4 bases, leaving 3 bases of the junction unmatched. This CDR3 is built from 13 residues. CDR3 residues: CAISAGQGLEQYS. CDR3 nucleotides: TGTGCCATCAGTGCGGGACAGGGGCTCGAGCAGTACTCC.

This clonotype was observed a handful of times. The rearrangement uses TRBV29-1 and TRBJ2-3, with 11 bases that match TRBD1. There are 15 residues in the CDR3. Germline V gene lookup returns CDR1 SQVTM and CDR2 ANQGSEA. After removal of 2 bases from V and 6 bases from J, the junction contained 7 bases not matched to a gene. CDR3 nucleotides: TGCAGCGTTGAATTGGTTGGACAGGGGGCGGATACGCAGTATTTT. Translated: CSVELVGQGADTQYF.

This clonotype was detected ten times or more. This chain uses TRBV29-1 with TRBJ2-7, with 9 nucleotides matching TRBD1. V gave up 6 bases and J gave up 7 bases; unmatched junction bases: 7. The CDR3 covers 12 residues. Germline V gene data show CDR1 as SQVTM and CDR2 as ANQGSEA. The CDR3 here is CSVGTGLREQYF. For the CDR3, the DNA is TGCAGCGTCGGGACAGGGTTGAGGGAGCAGTACTTC.

This clonotype was detected many times. The J gene is TRBJ1-1, the V gene TRBV7-3; 9 nucleotides align to TRBD1. The CDR3 is made up of 16 amino acids. The V gene's germline CDR1 is SGHTA and CDR2 FQGTGA. Unmatched junction bases numbered 11, after V lost 5 bases and J lost 4 bases. The CDR3 sequence is CASSPGDRVGSTEAFF. The CDR3 DNA reads as TGTGCCAGCAGCCCAGGGGACAGGGTGGGTAGCACTGAAGCTTTCTTT.